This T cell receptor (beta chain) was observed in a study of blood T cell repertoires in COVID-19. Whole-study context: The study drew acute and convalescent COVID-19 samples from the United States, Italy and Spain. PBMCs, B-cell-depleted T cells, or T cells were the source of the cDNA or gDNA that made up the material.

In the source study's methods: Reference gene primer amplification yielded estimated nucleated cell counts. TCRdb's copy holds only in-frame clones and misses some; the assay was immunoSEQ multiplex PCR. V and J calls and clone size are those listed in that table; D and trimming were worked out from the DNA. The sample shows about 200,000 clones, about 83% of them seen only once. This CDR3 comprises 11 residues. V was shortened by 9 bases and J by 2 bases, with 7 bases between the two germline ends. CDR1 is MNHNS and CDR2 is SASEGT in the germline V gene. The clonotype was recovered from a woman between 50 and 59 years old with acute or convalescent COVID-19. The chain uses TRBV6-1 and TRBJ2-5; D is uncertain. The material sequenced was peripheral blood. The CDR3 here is CARPEQETQYF. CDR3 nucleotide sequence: TGTGCCAGACCTGAGCAAGAGACCCAGTACTTC.